One sample yielded the 10 T cell receptor beta chains listed below, sequenced in a study of OX40 agonist ivuxolimab in advanced cancers. Using immunoSEQ multiplex PCR, the repertoire was profiled, and TCRdb retains in-frame clones only, with some absent. Here the sample spans 40,000 or so clones, around four fifths being singletons. The sample consisted of CD4+ or CD8+ T cells sorted from blood, taken in a trial of the OX40 agonist ivuxolimab. Every receptor here comes from an adult with an advanced solid tumor such as melanoma, head and neck, liver or kidney cancer.

The V and J genes are TRBV14 and TRBJ2-7, with no clear D. CDR1 is SGHDN, CDR2 FVKESK, per germline. CDR3 length equals 11 residues. With 3 bases removed from V and 2 bases from J, the gap between germline ends came to 2 bases. CDR3 in DNA: TGTGCCAGCAGCCACACCTACGAGCAGTACTTC. Amino acids: CASSHTYEQYF.

This chain connects TRBV27 to TRBJ1-4; TRBD1 is a possible D gene (6 bases). The CDR3 has 14 amino acids. The germline V gene has CDR1 MNHEY and CDR2 SMNVEV (reference sequence). V lost 4 bases to trimming and J lost 7 bases, with 13 bases between them. This chain's CDR3 is CASSYQGRGEKLFF. In nucleotides, the CDR3 is TGTGCCAGCAGTTATCAGGGGCGAGGTGAAAAACTGTTTTTT.

V usage is TRBV4-1 and J usage is TRBJ2-7; 8 bases match TRBD2. Germline V gene data show CDR1 as MGHRA and CDR2 as YSYEKL. The CDR3 length is 15 residues. Trimming removed 1 base from V and 7 bases from J; junction bases left unmatched: 9. CDR3 nucleotide sequence: TGCGCCAGCAGCCAAGGGGACTACCGCGGGGGGGAGCAGTACTTC. This sequence encodes CASSQGDYRGGEQYF.

This chain links TRBV7-9 with TRBJ2-7, with D perhaps matching TRBD2 (5 bases). Trimming left V 6 bases short and J 3 bases short, with 15 bases between. The CDR3 sequence is 14 residues long. The germline V gene has CDR1 SEHNR and CDR2 FQNEAQ (reference sequence). This CDR3 is CASSRSGPGYEQYF. The CDR3 nucleotides are TGTGCCAGCAGTAGGAGCGGCCCGGGCTACGAGCAGTACTTC.

CDR3 loop: CASKALRQSNTEAFF. The CDR3 region has the DNA TGCGCCAGCAAAGCCCTTCGACAGTCGAACACTGAAGCTTTCTTT. The chain links TRBV4-1 to TRBJ1-1, with a tentative D call TRBD1 (5 bases). Germline V gene sequence: CDR1 MGHRA, CDR2 YSYEKL. V lost 7 bases to trimming and J lost 1 base, with 16 bases between them. This CDR3 contains 15 residues.

This clone was picked up a small number of times. The chain recombines TRBV10-3 with TRBJ2-7; the D gene is possibly TRBD1 (6 bases). This CDR3 contains 13 residues. Germline-derived CDR1 and CDR2 are ENHRY and SYGVKD. V gave up 3 bases and J gave up 2 bases, with 8 bases separating them. The CDR3 reads CAISEQGAYEQYF. CDR3 coding DNA: TGTGCCATCAGTGAACAGGGTGCCTACGAGCAGTACTTC.

The DNA of the CDR3 is TGTGCCATCAGTGAAACAGGGGGCGGAGGCTACACCTTC. This gives the protein CAISETGGGGYTF. The chain couples TRBV10-3 to TRBJ1-2; TRBD1 matches 9 bases. Germline V lookup: CDR1 ENHRY, CDR2 SYGVKD. The V segment lost 3 bases and the J segment 8 bases; nucleotides outside the gene matches: 4. This CDR3 comprises 13 residues.

This clone showed up just once. The J gene is TRBJ2-3, the V gene TRBV7-3; D is ambiguous. The ends were cut back, 3 bases at V and 4 bases at J, with 14 bases in the middle. This CDR3 is 15 amino acids long. CDR1 SGHTA and CDR2 FQGTGA come from the germline V gene. The CDR3 DNA sequence: TGTGCCAGCAGCTTGTGGGCTAGTCCACCAGATACGCAGTATTTT. This codes for CASSLWASPPDTQYF.

J is TRBJ1-6 and V is TRBV28; the D is unclear. The CDR3 covers 13 residues. The ends were cut back, 4 bases at V and 6 bases at J, with 7 bases in the middle. Germline CDR1 reads MDHEN; CDR2 reads SYDVKM. CDR3: CASSWQLNSPLHF. The DNA of the CDR3 is TGTGCCAGCAGTTGGCAGCTTAATTCACCCCTCCACTTT.

The CDR3 loop reads CASSLEGRSGLDEQFF. The CDR3 region has the DNA TGTGCCAGCAGCTTAGAAGGGAGGTCGGGGCTGGATGAGCAGTTCTTC. The chain combines TRBV7-6 with TRBJ2-1, with a tentative D call TRBD2 (6 bases). Per the germline V gene, CDR1 is SGHVS and CDR2 is FNYEAQ. The length of the CDR3 is 16 residues. The V and J ends lost 1 base and 8 bases respectively, with 18 bases between them.